Below, 8 T cell receptor beta chains from the same sample are listed, as sequenced in a study of blood T cell repertoires in COVID-19. Repertoires were generated with immunoSEQ multiplex PCR, while TCRdb's copy carries only in-frame clones and drops some. The sample includes tens of thousands of clones, more than 90% of them seen just once. The sample was peripheral blood. The receptors here all came from a man in his fifties with acute or convalescent COVID-19.

The V and J genes are TRBV7-9 and TRBJ1-6; D not certain. Trimming removed 2 bases from V and 14 bases from J, with 13 bases in between. CDR1 and CDR2 from the germline V gene are SEHNR and FQNEAQ (reference sequence). The CDR3 is 13 residues long. CDR3 residues: CASSLSEASTLHF. The CDR3 bases are TGTGCCAGCAGCTTATCAGAGGCCTCAACCCTCCACTTT. The full variable domain, completed using reference TRBV7-9 and TRBJ1-6, is DTGVSQNPRHKITKRGQNVTFRCDPISEHNRLYWYRQTLGQGPEFLTYFQNEAQLEKSRLLSDRFSAERPKGSFSTLEIQRTEQGDSAMYLCASSLSEASTLHFGNGTRLTVT.

The J gene is TRBJ2-2, the V gene TRBV4-1, with a tentative D call TRBD2 (5 bases). The CDR3 is made up of 14 amino acids. Trimming left V 6 bases short and J 4 bases short, with 12 bases between. The germline V gene has CDR1 MGHRA and CDR2 YSYEKL. CDR3 in amino acids: CASRLRAFTGELFF. The CDR3 nucleotides read TGCGCCAGCAGGCTGAGGGCCTTCACCGGGGAGCTGTTTTTT.

Turning to this clone: At one end the junction does not follow the germline gene, possibly because of a read error. This rearrangement joins TRBV7-7 to TRBJ2-2; tentative D call: TRBD1 (7 bases). Germline assignment: CDR1 SSHAT and CDR2 FNYEAQ (reference sequence). The CDR3 extends over 15 amino acids. The CDR3 loop reads CASSPRAGGTGELFF. The CDR3 coding sequence is TGTGCTAGCAGCCCTCGCGCAGGGGGGACCGGGGAGCTGTTTTTT.

This sequence joins TRBV4-1 and TRBJ2-1; 9 nucleotides line up with TRBD2. With 0 bases clipped from V and 7 bases from J, the junction kept 4 bases outside the gene matches. The CDR3 runs to 15 residues. Germline loops: CDR1 MGHRA, CDR2 YSYEKL. The CDR3 region has the DNA TGCGCCAGCAGCCAAGATGCGGGGGGGGCGAATGAGCAGTTCTTC. Protein product: CASSQDAGGANEQFF.

CDR3 in amino acids: CASSPDRGYEQYV. DNA of the CDR3: TGCGCCAGCAGCCCCGACAGGGGCTACGAGCAGTACGTC. This sequence joins TRBV4-1 and TRBJ2-7; 8 bases are shared with TRBD1. Germline V gives CDR1 MGHRA, CDR2 YSYEKL. Trimming at V came to 4 bases and at J to 3 bases, leaving 2 bases not matched to a gene. CDR3 length equals 13 residues.

The chain links TRBV30 to TRBJ2-5, with 9 bases matching TRBD2. The germline gives CDR1 GTSNPN, CDR2 SVGIG (reference sequence). V lost 0 bases and J lost 4; bases outside the gene matches: 6. There are 15 residues in the CDR3. The CDR3 nucleotides read TGTGCCTGGAGTGTACGAGGCGGGGGGGCAGAGACCCAGTACTTC. Its protein product is CAWSVRGGGAETQYF.

The genes are TRBV7-2 and TRBJ1-1; TRBD1 agrees at 7 bases. With V trimmed by 3 bases and J by 0 bases, 4 bases remained unmatched. Looked up from germline, CDR1 is SGHTA and CDR2 is FQGNSA. The CDR3 has 15 residues. CDR3 region: CASSFGTAMNTEAFF. CDR3 DNA sequence: TGTGCCAGCAGCTTTGGGACAGCTATGAACACTGAAGCTTTCTTT. The full variable domain, in which reference TRBV7-2 and TRBJ1-1 provide the parts outside the CDR3, is GAGVSQSPSNKVTEKGKDVELRCDPISGHTALYWYRQSLGQGLEFLIYFQGNSAPDKSGLPSDRFSAERTGGSVSTLTIQRTQQEDSAVYLCASSFGTAMNTEAFFGQGTRLTVV.

The chain couples TRBV28 to TRBJ1-5; 8 bases fit TRBD1. Germline CDR1 is MDHEN and CDR2 is SYDVKM. V gave up 5 bases and J gave up 0 bases; unmatched junction bases: 9. This CDR3 region has 17 residues. The CDR3 region has the DNA TGTGCCAGCAGTCCAGGACAGGGCTATTATAGCAATCAGCCCCAGCATTTT. Protein: CASSPGQGYYSNQPQHF.